The 9 T cell receptor beta chains below come from one sample, sequenced in a study of cytomegalovirus exposure and HLA in healthy donors. Amplification used 60 Vbeta primers and 13 Jbeta primers. The method was immunoSEQ multiplex PCR; TCRdb's version includes in-frame clones alone and lacks a portion of them. The sample has 110,000 to 150,000 clones, 80% seen once. The sample comprised PBMCs. The receptors here all came from a man aged 25 to 40 in good health and CMV-seronegative.

The rearrangement links TRBV18 to TRBJ2-7, with D tentatively TRBD2 (6 bases). Deletions cut 3 bases from V and 3 bases from J, with 18 bases between. The length of the CDR3 is 16 residues. The germline gives CDR1 KGHSH, CDR2 LQKENI. CDR3 DNA sequence: TGTGCCAGCTCACCCTCTAATCGGGGGAGCAACTACGAGCAGTACTTC. Translating it yields CASSPSNRGSNYEQYF.

J is TRBJ2-1 and V is TRBV7-3, with 11 positions matching TRBD1. Trimming took 2 bases from V and 3 from J; bases not matched to a gene: 3. Germline-derived CDR1 and CDR2 are SGHTA and FQGTGA. The CDR3 is made up of 16 amino acids. CDR3 amino acids: CASSLGTGGDYNEQFF. CDR3 nucleotides: TGTGCCAGCAGCTTAGGGACAGGGGGAGACTACAATGAGCAGTTCTTC.

The chain uses TRBV29-1 and TRBJ2-5; D possibly corresponds to TRBD2 (5 bases). Trimming removed 3 bases at V and 4 bases at J, with 15 bases between. Germline-derived CDR1 and CDR2 are SQVTM and ANQGSEA. The CDR3 has 14 amino acids. CDR3 amino acids: CSVESAGFLETQYF. The CDR3 DNA is TGCAGCGTTGAGTCGGCGGGCTTTCTAGAGACCCAGTACTTC.

The CDR3 nucleotides read TGTGCCAGCAGCCGTACTGAGGGGCAGTTCTTC. Encoded protein: CASSRTEGQFF. The chain uses TRBV5-6 and TRBJ2-1; a weak D match, TRBD2 (5 bases). CDR3 length: 11 residues. CDR1 and CDR2 from the germline V gene are SGHDT and YYEEEE. Trimming removed 4 bases at V and 12 bases at J, with 11 bases between.

This clone showed up many times. Here the CDR3 reads CASSLTPSYEQYF. The CDR3 DNA reads TGTGCCAGCAGCCTAACGCCTTCCTACGAGCAGTACTTC. The chain uses TRBV7-7 and TRBJ2-7, with unresolved D. The CDR3 sequence is 13 residues long. Germline V lookup: CDR1 SSHAT, CDR2 FNYEAQ (reference sequence). V was shortened by 5 bases and J by 1 base, with 9 bases between the two germline ends. Drawing the rest from reference TRBV7-7 and TRBJ2-7, the complete variable domain is GAGVSQSPRYKVTKRGQDVTLRCDPISSHATLYWYQQALGQGPEFLTYFNYEAQPDKSGLPSDRFSAERPEGSISTLTIQRTEQRDSAMYRCASSLTPSYEQYFGPGTRLTVT.

V is TRBV5-1 and J is TRBJ1-5, with D possibly being TRBD1 (6 bases). The CDR3 loop spans 14 amino acids. Germline-derived CDR1 and CDR2 are SGHRS and YFSETQ. Trimming stripped 4 bases from V and 6 bases from J, with 14 bases between. CDR3 amino acids: CASSPYQGLQPQHF. In DNA, the CDR3 is TGCGCCAGCAGCCCTTATCAGGGGCTTCAGCCCCAGCATTTT.

This clone was counted a single time. The rearrangement links TRBV6-6 to TRBJ1-1, with D possibly matching TRBD1 (6 bases). Germline V gene data show CDR1 as MNHNY and CDR2 as SVGAGI (reference sequence). Trimming shortened V by 7 bases and J by 1 base, and 19 bases separated the two germline ends. CDR3 size: 16 residues. Here the CDR3 DNA reads TGTGCCAGCACCCCCCCTTGGACAGACAAGAACACTGAAGCTTTCTTT. Its protein is CASTPPWTDKNTEAFF.

The rearrangement links TRBV2 to TRBJ1-1; D is uncertain. V was cut by 5 bases and J by 0 bases, with 7 bases left in between. Per germline, CDR1 SNHLY and CDR2 FYNNEI. This CDR3 comprises 13 residues. The CDR3 sequence is CASSSTMNTEAFF. CDR3 coding DNA: TGTGCCAGCAGTAGCACCATGAACACTGAAGCTTTCTTT.

This clone came up once. The chain joins TRBV6-5 to TRBJ1-3; D may be TRBD1 (6 bases). The CDR3 has 15 residues. V was cut by 0 bases and J by 8 bases, with 14 bases left in between. The germline V gene has CDR1 MNHEY and CDR2 SVGAGI. The CDR3 nucleotides read TGTGCCAGCAGTTACTCGAAGCTGGGGGGGCACACCATATATTTT. Translating it yields CASSYSKLGGHTIYF.